These T cell receptor beta chains were read from a single sample in a study of T cell responses to AZD1222 COVID-19 vaccine. Profiled with immunoSEQ multiplex PCR; TCRdb holds only in-frame clones, not every one. Of 70,000 to 95,000 clones in the sample, around nine tenths were seen once. The specimen comprised peripheral blood, sampled 28 days after the second AZD1222 dose. All receptors derive from an adult who received the AZD1222 COVID-19 vaccine. Both conserved end residues are part of each CDR3. The D gene is left open where the match is weak. Clone sizes are given selectively: once, few, many, or a class where the clone is expanded.

>TRBV5-1|.|.|TRBJ1-2
CASSASGNLRYGYTF
TGCGCCAGCAGCGCATCAGGGAATCTACGCTATGGCTACACCTTC
>TRBV7-3|.|TRBD1|TRBJ1-2
CASSFFGQGANYGYTF
TGTGCCAGCAGCTTCTTCGGACAGGGGGCTAACTATGGCTACACCTTC
>TRBV12-3/TRBV12-4|once|.|TRBJ1-2
CASSYSGTRGYTF
TGTGCCAGCAGTTATTCGGGGACTCGGGGCTACACCTTC
>TRBV29-1|.|.|TRBJ2-3
CSAAGTTQYF
TGCAGCGCGGCCGGGACCACGCAGTATTTT
>TRBV11-1|.|.|TRBJ2-5
CASSPRVWQETQYF
TGTGCCAGCAGCCCCCGCGTTTGGCAAGAGACCCAGTACTTC
>TRBV25-1|.|.|TRBJ1-5
CASRAPRVGNQPQHF
TGTGCCAGCAGGGCCCCCAGGGTAGGCAATCAGCCCCAGCATTTT
>TRBV16|.|.|TRBJ1-2
CASSQSPRRDPHGHGYTF
TGTGCCAGCAGCCAATCTCCCCGCCGGGACCCACACGGGCATGGCTACACCTTC
>TRBV7-3|.|.|TRBJ1-6
CASSLGRASSGSPLHF
TGTGCCAGCAGCTTGGGGAGGGCGTCTAGTGGTTCACCCCTCCACTTT
>TRBV4-2|.|TRBD1|TRBJ2-1
CASSQGAGTGINEQFF
TGTGCCAGCAGCCAAGGGGCCGGGACAGGGATCAATGAGCAGTTCTTC
>TRBV18|few|.|TRBJ2-5
CASSPPSVRTQYF
TGTGCCAGCTCACCTCCTAGTGTCAGGACCCAGTACTTC
>TRBV4-1|.|.|TRBJ2-2
CASSPRGKDTGELFF
TGCGCCAGCAGCCCTAGAGGGAAGGACACCGGGGAGCTGTTTTTT
>TRBV18|.|TRBD1|TRBJ2-7
CASSPDRGHSYEQYF
TGTGCCAGCTCCCCGGACAGGGGCCACTCCTACGAGCAGTACTTC
>TRBV19|once|.|TRBJ1-6
CASSIEWARGSPLHF
TGTGCCAGTAGTATTGAGTGGGCCAGGGGCTCACCCCTCCACTTT
>TRBV9|.|.|TRBJ2-7
CASSVGGVDEQYF
TGTGCCAGCAGCGTAGGTGGGGTCGACGAGCAGTACTTC
>TRBV15|.|.|TRBJ1-5
CATSRAGPQPQHF
TGTGCCACCAGCAGGGCCGGCCCCCAGCCCCAGCATTTT
>TRBV5-4|.|.|TRBJ2-3
CASSLPGADTQYF
TGTGCCAGCAGCTTGCCCGGGGCGGATACGCAGTATTTT
>TRBV30|.|TRBD1|TRBJ1-5
CAWPTGPYSNQPQHF
TGTGCCTGGCCGACAGGGCCCTATAGCAATCAGCCCCAGCATTTT
>TRBV5-1|.|TRBD1|TRBJ2-2
CASSTGQGIGAGELFF
TGCGCCAGCAGCACGGGACAGGGGATAGGGGCCGGGGAGCTGTTTTTT
>TRBV19|.|.|TRBJ1-3
CASNIAYSGNTIYF
TGTGCCAGTAATATCGCTTACTCTGGAAACACCATATATTTT
>TRBV5-1|once|TRBD1|TRBJ1-4
CASSLTGTENEKLFF
TGCGCCAGCAGCCTAACCGGGACAGAGAATGAAAAACTGTTTTTT
>TRBV4-2|.|TRBD1|TRBJ1-5
CASSQTDRNSNQPQHF
TGTGCCAGCAGCCAGACGGACAGGAATAGCAATCAGCCCCAGCATTTT
>TRBV28|.|TRBD1|TRBJ1-5
CASRPTGEGSNQPQHF
TGTGCCAGCAGGCCAACAGGGGAAGGAAGCAATCAGCCCCAGCATTTT
>TRBV18|.|.|TRBJ2-1
CASSPPASNEQFF
TGTGCCAGCTCACCACCGGCGAGCAATGAGCAGTTCTTC
>TRBV5-4|.|.|TRBJ1-2
CASSLEKVGQGSF
.
>TRBV5-1|.|TRBD1|TRBJ1-1
CASSSGQGTNTEAFF
TGCGCCAGCAGCTCGGGACAGGGGACGAACACTGAAGCTTTCTTT
>TRBV28|.|TRBD1|TRBJ1-4
CASSPTGGLGEKLFF
TGTGCCAGCAGCCCTACAGGGGGCTTGGGTGAAAAACTGTTTTTT
>TRBV5-8|.|.|TRBJ2-1
CASSPQAEGLQWEQFF
TGTGCCAGCAGCCCCCAGGCCGAAGGCCTACAATGGGAGCAGTTCTTC
>TRBV28|.|.|TRBJ1-6
CGTSYNSPLHF
TGTGGGACCTCCTATAATTCACCCCTCCACTTT
>TRBV7-3|few|TRBD1|TRBJ1-5
CASSLGYRGPQHF
TGTGCCAGCAGCTTAGGTTACAGGGGGCCCCAGCATTTT
>TRBV6-1|.|.|TRBJ2-1
CASSEGGLWQFF
TGTGCCAGCAGTGAAGGGGGTCTCTGGCAGTTCTTC
>TRBV6-1|once|TRBD2|TRBJ2-3
CASSGGGLAGITDTQYF
TGTGCCAGCAGTGGGGGGGGACTAGCGGGAATCACAGATACGCAGTATTTT
>TRBV4-1|.|.|TRBJ1-6
CASSTGTGSSYNSPLHF
TGCGCCAGCAGCACGGGAACAGGGAGCTCCTATAATTCACCCCTCCACTTT
>TRBV11-2|.|.|TRBJ1-6
CASSLVASYNSPLHF
TGTGCCAGCAGCTTAGTGGCCTCCTATAATTCACCCCTCCACTTT
>TRBV5-1|.|TRBD1|TRBJ1-2
CASSLGGTEINYGYTF
TGCGCCAGCAGCTTAGGGGGGACAGAGATTAACTATGGCTACACCTTC
>TRBV5-4|.|TRBD1|TRBJ1-2
CASSFDRARGGYTF
TGTGCCAGCAGCTTTGACAGGGCGCGGGGTGGCTACACCTTC
>TRBV5-1|.|TRBD1|TRBJ1-1
CASSPGQGIEAFF
TGCGCCAGCAGCCCTGGACAGGGGATAGAAGCTTTCTTT
>TRBV20-1|.|.|TRBJ1-1
CSASSRVGNTEAFF
TGCAGTGCTAGTAGCAGGGTGGGGAACACTGAAGCTTTCTTT
>TRBV5-5|.|.|TRBJ2-1
CASSLAGYVANEQFF
TGTGCCAGCAGCTTGGCAGGGTACGTTGCGAATGAGCAGTTCTTC
>TRBV12-5|few|.|TRBJ2-7
CASGLGPGRGLIF
TGTGCTAGTGGCCTTGGACCGGGACGGGGCCTCATCTTC